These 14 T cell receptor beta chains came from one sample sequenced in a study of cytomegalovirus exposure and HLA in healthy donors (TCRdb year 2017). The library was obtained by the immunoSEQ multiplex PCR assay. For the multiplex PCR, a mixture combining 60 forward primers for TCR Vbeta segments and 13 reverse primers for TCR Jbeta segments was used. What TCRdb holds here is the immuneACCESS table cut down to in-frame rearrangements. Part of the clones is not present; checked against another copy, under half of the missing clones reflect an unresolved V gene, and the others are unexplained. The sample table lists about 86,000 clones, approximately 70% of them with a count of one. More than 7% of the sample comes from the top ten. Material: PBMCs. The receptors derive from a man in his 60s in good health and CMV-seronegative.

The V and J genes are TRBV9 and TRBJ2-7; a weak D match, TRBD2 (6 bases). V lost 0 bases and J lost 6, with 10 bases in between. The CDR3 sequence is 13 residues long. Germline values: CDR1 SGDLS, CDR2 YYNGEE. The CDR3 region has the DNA TGTGCCAGCAGCGTAGATGCGGGGCGCGAGCAGTACTTC. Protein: CASSVDAGREQYF.

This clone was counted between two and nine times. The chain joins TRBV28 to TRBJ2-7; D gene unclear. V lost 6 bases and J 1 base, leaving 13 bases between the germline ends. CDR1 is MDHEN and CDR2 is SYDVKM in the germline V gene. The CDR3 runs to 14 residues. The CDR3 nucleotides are TGTGCCAGCAGCCCCCCGAGCAGGTCCTACGAGCAGTACTTC. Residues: CASSPPSRSYEQYF.

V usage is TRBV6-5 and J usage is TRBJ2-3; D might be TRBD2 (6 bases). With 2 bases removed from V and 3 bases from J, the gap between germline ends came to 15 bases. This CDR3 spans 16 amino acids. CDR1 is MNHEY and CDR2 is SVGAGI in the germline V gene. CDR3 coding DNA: TGTGCCAGCAGTTACCTTGGCGGGATAGGGACAGATACGCAGTATTTT. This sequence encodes CASSYLGGIGTDTQYF.

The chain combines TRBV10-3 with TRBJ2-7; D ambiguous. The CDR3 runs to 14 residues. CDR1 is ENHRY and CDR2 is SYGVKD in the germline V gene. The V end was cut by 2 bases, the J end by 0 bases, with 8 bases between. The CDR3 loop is CAISEPSHSYEQYF. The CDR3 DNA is TGTGCCATCAGTGAGCCGAGTCACTCCTACGAGCAGTACTTC.

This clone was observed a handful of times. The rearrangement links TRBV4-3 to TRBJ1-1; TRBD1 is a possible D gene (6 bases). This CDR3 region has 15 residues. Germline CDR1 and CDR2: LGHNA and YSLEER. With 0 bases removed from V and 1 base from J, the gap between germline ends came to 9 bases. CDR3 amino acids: CASSQETGRNTEAFF. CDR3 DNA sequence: TGCGCCAGCAGCCAAGAGACAGGACGGAACACTGAAGCTTTCTTT.

The CDR3 nucleotides are TGTGCCAGCAGCGTACAGGCCGGGACAAGAAATGAGCAGTTCTTC. Translation gives CASSVQAGTRNEQFF. The chain links TRBV9 to TRBJ2-1, with D possibly TRBD1 on 6 matching bases. Deletions cut 1 base from V and 7 bases from J, with 15 bases between. Germline lookup yields CDR1 SGDLS and CDR2 YYNGEE. This CDR3 has 15 amino acids.

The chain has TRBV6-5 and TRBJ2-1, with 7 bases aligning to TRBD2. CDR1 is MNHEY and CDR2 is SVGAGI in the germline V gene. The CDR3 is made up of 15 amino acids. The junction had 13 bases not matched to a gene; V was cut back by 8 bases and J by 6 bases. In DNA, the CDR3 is TGTGCCAGCTCCAACCCCCGACTAGCCGCCAATGAGCAGTTCTTC. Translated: CASSNPRLAANEQFF.

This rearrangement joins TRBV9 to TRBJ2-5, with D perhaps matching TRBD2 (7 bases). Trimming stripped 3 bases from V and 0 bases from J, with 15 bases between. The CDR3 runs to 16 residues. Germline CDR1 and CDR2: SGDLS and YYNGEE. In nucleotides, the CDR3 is TGTGCCAGCAGCGAACACGGGGGGCTCTACCAAGAGACCCAGTACTTC. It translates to CASSEHGGLYQETQYF.

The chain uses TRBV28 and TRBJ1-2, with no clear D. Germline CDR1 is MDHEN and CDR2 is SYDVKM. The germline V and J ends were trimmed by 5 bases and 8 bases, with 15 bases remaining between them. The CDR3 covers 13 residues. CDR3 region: CASSIRGVSGYTF. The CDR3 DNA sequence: TGTGCCAGCAGTATTCGCGGGGTGAGCGGCTACACCTTC.

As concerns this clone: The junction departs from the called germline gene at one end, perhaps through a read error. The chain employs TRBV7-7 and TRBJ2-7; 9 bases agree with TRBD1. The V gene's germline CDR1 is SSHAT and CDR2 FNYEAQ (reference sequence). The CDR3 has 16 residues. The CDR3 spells CASSPHPGTGLYEQYF. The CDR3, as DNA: TGTGCTAGCAGCCCTCATCCCGGGACAGGGCTTTACGAGCAGTACTTC.

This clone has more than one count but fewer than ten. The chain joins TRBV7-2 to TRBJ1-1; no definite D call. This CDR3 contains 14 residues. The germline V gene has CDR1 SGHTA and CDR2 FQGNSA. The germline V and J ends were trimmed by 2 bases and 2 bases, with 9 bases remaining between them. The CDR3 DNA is TGTGCCAGCAGCTTAAAAATAGCAAACACTGAAGCTTTCTTT. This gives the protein CASSLKIANTEAFF.

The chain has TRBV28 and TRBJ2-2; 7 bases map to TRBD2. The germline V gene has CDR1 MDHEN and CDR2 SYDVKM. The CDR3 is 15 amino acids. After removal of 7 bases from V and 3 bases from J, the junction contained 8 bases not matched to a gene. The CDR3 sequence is CASNLGEGYTGELFF. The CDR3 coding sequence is TGTGCCAGCAACTTGGGGGAGGGTTACACCGGGGAGCTGTTTTTT.

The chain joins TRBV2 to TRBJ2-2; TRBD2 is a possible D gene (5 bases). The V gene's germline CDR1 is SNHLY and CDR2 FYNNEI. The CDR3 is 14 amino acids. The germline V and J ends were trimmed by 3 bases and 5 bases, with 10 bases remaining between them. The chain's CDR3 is CASSEGRGTGELFF. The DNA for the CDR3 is TGTGCCAGCAGTGAGGGTCGAGGGACCGGGGAGCTGTTTTTT.

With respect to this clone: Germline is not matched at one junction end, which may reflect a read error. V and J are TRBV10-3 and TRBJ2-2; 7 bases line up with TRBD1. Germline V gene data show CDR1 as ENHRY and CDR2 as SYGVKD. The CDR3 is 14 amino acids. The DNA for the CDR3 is TGTGCCAGCAGTTCCGGGACAGACACCGGGGAGCTGTTTTTT. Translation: CASSSGTDTGELFF.